Listed below are T cell receptor beta chains from one sample, sequenced in a study of vaccination and CD4 T cells after COVID-19. Using its own MiXCR run on the PCR reads, TCRdb lists one record per CDR3 protein. The sample carries about 13,000 distinct CDR3 sequences, about 51% recorded once. What these receptors recognize is not known. Sequencing used CD4+ T cells from blood, cultured in vitro. These receptors all stem from a human donor who had recovered from COVID-19. The CDR3 runs from the conserved cysteine through the conserved F or W. Fields, in order: J gene, clone size, D gene, V gene, CDR3 DNA, CDR3 protein. D genes are given only for firm matches. Size tells how often a clone was seen (once, few, many) or the class of an expanded clone, and some rows leave it out.

J: TRBJ2-1
size: .
D: .
V: TRBV6-5
DNA: TGTGCCAGCAGTTATTATCGGGAGCAGGATGAGCAGTTCTTC
CDR3: CASSYYREQDEQFF

J: TRBJ1-1
size: few
D: .
V: TRBV20-1
DNA: TGCAGTGCTAGACTAGGGTGGGGAGGTCCTGAAGCTTTCTTT
CDR3: CSARLGWGGPEAFF

J: TRBJ2-3
size: once
D: .
V: TRBV19
DNA: TGTGCCAGTAGTATTGGGGACACGCAGTATTTT
CDR3: CASSIGDTQYF

J: TRBJ2-4
size: .
D: TRBD1
V: TRBV28
DNA: TGTGCCAGCAGTTCAGGACAGGGTCGGAACATTCAGTACTTC
CDR3: CASSSGQGRNIQYF

J: TRBJ2-3
size: once
D: TRBD2
V: TRBV27
DNA: TGTGCCAGCAGTTCACGACCGGGGGGTAGCACAGATACGCAGTATTTT
CDR3: CASSSRPGGSTDTQYF

J: TRBJ2-7
size: .
D: .
V: TRBV10-2
DNA: TGCGCCAGCAGTGCGCTAAGCTACGAGCAGTACTTC
CDR3: CASSALSYEQYF

J: TRBJ2-2
size: .
D: .
V: TRBV28
DNA: TGTGCCAGCAGCCGACCACTAGCGAACACCGGGGAGCTGTTTTTT
CDR3: CASSRPLANTGELFF

J: TRBJ2-1
size: .
D: TRBD2
V: TRBV20-1
DNA: TGCAGTGCCGCACGGGCGGGAGCCGACAATGAGCAGTTCTTC
CDR3: CSAARAGADNEQFF

J: TRBJ1-5
size: few
D: .
V: TRBV2
DNA: TGTGCCAGCAATGGGGGTAGCAATCAGCCCCAGCATTTT
CDR3: CASNGGSNQPQHF

J: TRBJ1-3
size: .
D: .
V: TRBV6-2/TRBV6-3
DNA: TGTGCCAGCTCGATTTGGGGCCATGGAAACACCATATATTTT
CDR3: CASSIWGHGNTIYF

J: TRBJ1-3
size: .
D: .
V: TRBV7-6
DNA: TGTGCCAGCAGCTTAGCGTCCTCGAGGGCTGGAAACACCATATATTTT
CDR3: CASSLASSRAGNTIYF

J: TRBJ1-5
size: once
D: .
V: TRBV30
DNA: TGTGCCTGGAGAGGAGAAAGTAGCAATCAGCCCCAGCATTTT
CDR3: CAWRGESSNQPQHF

J: TRBJ2-5
size: .
D: .
V: TRBV6-2/TRBV6-3
DNA: TGTGCCAGCGCGTCGTCCCGCTGGGAGACCCAGTACTTC
CDR3: CASASSRWETQYF

J: TRBJ2-2
size: .
D: .
V: TRBV7-8
DNA: TGTGCCAGCACCTACACCGGGTCTCCCGGGGAGCTGTTTTTT
CDR3: CASTYTGSPGELFF

J: TRBJ2-7
size: .
D: TRBD1
V: TRBV20-1
DNA: TGCAGTGCTCCTCGACAGGGGTACGAGCAGTACTTC
CDR3: CSAPRQGYEQYF

J: TRBJ2-1
size: .
D: .
V: TRBV6-2/TRBV6-3
DNA: TGTGCCAGCAGTTACTCACCCTGGGCGGTGAGCTCCTACAATGAGCAGTTCTTC
CDR3: CASSYSPWAVSSYNEQFF

J: TRBJ1-4
size: .
D: .
V: TRBV7-9
DNA: TGTGCCAGCAGCCAACAGGAGACGGGCGAAAAACTGTTTTTT
CDR3: CASSQQETGEKLFF

J: TRBJ1-5
size: .
D: .
V: TRBV6-1
DNA: TGTGCCAGCAAGGGAGGGGGTCAGCCCCAGCATTTT
CDR3: CASKGGGQPQHF

J: TRBJ1-5
size: .
D: .
V: TRBV7-2
DNA: TGTGCCAGCAGCTTAGCGGGGGGGCATGGCAATCAGCCCCAGCATTTT
CDR3: CASSLAGGHGNQPQHF

J: TRBJ2-1
size: .
D: .
V: TRBV5-1
DNA: TGCGCCAGCAGCTTTGGAGGGGTTTATGAAGGTGAGCAGTTCTTC
CDR3: CASSFGGVYEGEQFF

J: TRBJ1-2
size: few
D: TRBD1
V: TRBV20-1
DNA: TGCAGTGCTAGCCCGGGACAGGGAATATATGGCTACACCTTC
CDR3: CSASPGQGIYGYTF

J: TRBJ1-5
size: .
D: TRBD1
V: TRBV28
DNA: TGTGCCAGCAGCTGGGGACAGGGTAGCAATCAGCCCCAGCATTTT
CDR3: CASSWGQGSNQPQHF

J: TRBJ2-7
size: .
D: TRBD2
V: TRBV6-1
DNA: TGTGCCAGCACAATTACTTTTAGCGGGAGAAACGACGAGCAGTACTTC
CDR3: CASTITFSGRNDEQYF

J: TRBJ2-3
size: .
D: TRBD1
V: TRBV29-1
DNA: TGCAGCGTTGAAGACCAAAAATCGGACAGGGGGAGGCAGTATTTT
CDR3: CSVEDQKSDRGRQYF

J: TRBJ2-5
size: few
D: .
V: TRBV24-1
DNA: TGTGCCACCAGTGTGGGGGACACCCAAGAGACCCAGTACTTC
CDR3: CATSVGDTQETQYF

J: TRBJ1-2
size: .
D: TRBD1
V: TRBV18
DNA: TGTGCCAGCTCACCATTCCCTCAGGGGGGATACACCTTC
CDR3: CASSPFPQGGYTF

J: TRBJ2-1
size: .
D: TRBD1
V: TRBV30
DNA: TGTGCCTGGAACAGCGACGACAAAGACAGGGCGCAGTTCTTC
CDR3: CAWNSDDKDRAQFF

J: TRBJ1-5
size: .
D: .
V: TRBV12-3/TRBV12-4
DNA: TGTGCCAGCAGTTTTATCGGTAATGGCAATCAGCCCCAGCATTTT
CDR3: CASSFIGNGNQPQHF

J: TRBJ2-5
size: .
D: .
V: TRBV20-1
DNA: TGCAGTGCTAGACTTGTCAGAAAAGAGACCCAGTACTTC
CDR3: CSARLVRKETQYF

J: TRBJ1-5
size: few
D: .
V: TRBV12-3/TRBV12-4
DNA: TGTGCCAGTAGTTTGGGACCCAATCAGCCCCAGCATTTT
CDR3: CASSLGPNQPQHF

J: TRBJ1-2
size: .
D: .
V: TRBV21-1
DNA: TGTGCCAGCACCTCCTATGGCTACACCTTC
CDR3: CASTSYGYTF

J: TRBJ1-5
size: .
D: .
V: TRBV20-1
DNA: TGCAGTGCTAGAAAGATTGCGAATCCCAATCAGCCCCAGCATTTT
CDR3: CSARKIANPNQPQHF

J: TRBJ2-5
size: .
D: TRBD1
V: TRBV15
DNA: TGTGCCACCAGCAGGCTCGGGACAGGGAAGACCCAGTACTTC
CDR3: CATSRLGTGKTQYF

J: TRBJ2-3
size: .
D: .
V: TRBV20-1
DNA: TGCAGGTGTTCAGCACTTCGCACAGATACGCAGTATTTT
CDR3: CRCSALRTDTQYF

J: TRBJ1-5
size: few
D: .
V: TRBV28
DNA: TGTGCCAGCAGCCCTTCCGGGCATATCAATCAGCCCCAGCATTTT
CDR3: CASSPSGHINQPQHF

J: TRBJ1-5
size: few
D: .
V: TRBV28
DNA: TGTGCCAGCAGTTGGGGGCAGGGGCATCAGCCCCAGCATTTT
CDR3: CASSWGQGHQPQHF

J: TRBJ2-7
size: .
D: .
V: TRBV18
DNA: TGTGCCAGCTCTTCCCGGACCGGGTCCTACGAGCAGTACTTC
CDR3: CASSSRTGSYEQYF

J: TRBJ1-6
size: few
D: .
V: TRBV20-1
DNA: TGCAGTGCTAGGGGTGGTGGAGGACTAGGCTCACCCCTCCACTTT
CDR3: CSARGGGGLGSPLHF

J: TRBJ2-1
size: .
D: .
V: TRBV6-4
DNA: TGTGCCAGCGCGCAGGGACTCAACAATGAGCAGTTCTTC
CDR3: CASAQGLNNEQFF

J: TRBJ1-2
size: few
D: .
V: TRBV19
DNA: TGTGCCAGTAGTACACGGGACGGAGACTATGGCTACACCTTC
CDR3: CASSTRDGDYGYTF

J: TRBJ1-1
size: .
D: TRBD1
V: TRBV28
DNA: TGTGCCAGCAGTGTTTTCGGGACAGGGAACACTGAAGCTTTCTTT
CDR3: CASSVFGTGNTEAFF

J: TRBJ2-1
size: once
D: .
V: TRBV10-3
DNA: TGTGCCATCAGACAGGGTTCTCTCTACAATGAGCAGTTCTTC
CDR3: CAIRQGSLYNEQFF

J: TRBJ1-6
size: .
D: .
V: TRBV6-1
DNA: TGTGCCAGCAGTGAAGACATTGCCTCCTATAATTCACCCCTCCACTTT
CDR3: CASSEDIASYNSPLHF

J: TRBJ2-6
size: .
D: .
V: TRBV10-3
DNA: TGTGCCATCAGTGAAGGGCAGGCTGGGGCCAACGTCCTGACTTTC
CDR3: CAISEGQAGANVLTF